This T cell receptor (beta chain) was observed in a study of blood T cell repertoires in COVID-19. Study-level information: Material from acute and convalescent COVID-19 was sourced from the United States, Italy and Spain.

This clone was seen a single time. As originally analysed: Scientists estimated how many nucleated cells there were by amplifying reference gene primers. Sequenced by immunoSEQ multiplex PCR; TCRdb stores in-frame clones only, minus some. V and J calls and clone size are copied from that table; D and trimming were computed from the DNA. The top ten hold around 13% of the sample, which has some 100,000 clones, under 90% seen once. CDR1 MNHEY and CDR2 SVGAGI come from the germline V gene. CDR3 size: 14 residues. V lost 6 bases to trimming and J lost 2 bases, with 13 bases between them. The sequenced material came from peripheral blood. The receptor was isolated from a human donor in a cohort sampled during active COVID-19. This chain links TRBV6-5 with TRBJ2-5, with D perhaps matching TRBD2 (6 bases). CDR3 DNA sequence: TGTGCCAGCAGGAGATCAGGGAGGCAAGAGACCCAGTACTTC. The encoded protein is CASRRSGRQETQYF.